These T cell receptor beta chains were read from a single sample in a study of PD-1 blockade in mismatch repair-deficient tumors. Produced via immunoSEQ multiplex PCR; TCRdb's table is partial and in-frame only. The sample consists of 40,000 to 60,000 clones, around 85% of them appearing once. Sequenced material: peripheral blood, taken approximately 18 weeks after starting pembrolizumab. The receptors come from an adult with mismatch repair-deficient cancer. Each CDR3 is given with its conserved first and last residue. A D gene is named only where the DNA matches it firmly. Clone size is not always given. Where it is, it says once, few, many or a class for expanded clones.

j_call: TRBJ2-1
v_call: TRBV6-5
d_call: NA
clone_size: NA
cdr3_aa: CASSLRNEQFF
cdr3_nt: TGTGCCAGCAGTCTCCGCAATGAGCAGTTCTTC

j_call: TRBJ1-4
v_call: TRBV7-2
d_call: NA
clone_size: NA
cdr3_aa: CASSLWNNEKLFF
cdr3_nt: TGTGCCAGCAGCTTGTGGAATAATGAAAAACTGTTTTTT

j_call: TRBJ1-1
v_call: TRBV9
d_call: TRBD1
clone_size: NA
cdr3_aa: CASSGGQGDAGYTEAFF
cdr3_nt: TGTGCCAGCAGCGGGGGACAGGGGGATGCTGGATACACTGAAGCTTTCTTT

j_call: TRBJ2-5
v_call: TRBV5-1
d_call: NA
clone_size: NA
cdr3_aa: CASAQGLETQYF
cdr3_nt: TGCGCCAGCGCCCAGGGGCTCGAGACCCAGTACTTC

j_call: TRBJ2-1
v_call: TRBV5-1
d_call: NA
clone_size: once
cdr3_aa: CASSLAWVSEQFF
cdr3_nt: TGCGCCAGCAGCTTGGCGTGGGTCAGTGAGCAGTTCTTC

j_call: TRBJ2-2
v_call: TRBV10-3
d_call: NA
clone_size: NA
cdr3_aa: CAISGEIDTGELFF
cdr3_nt: TGTGCCATCAGTGGAGAGATCGATACCGGGGAGCTGTTTTTT

j_call: TRBJ2-1
v_call: TRBV29-1
d_call: NA
clone_size: NA
cdr3_aa: CSAALASSSYNEQFF
cdr3_nt: TGCAGCGCCGCTCTTGCGTCATCATCCTACAATGAGCAGTTCTTC

j_call: TRBJ1-1
v_call: TRBV30
d_call: TRBD1
clone_size: NA
cdr3_aa: CAWSVDRGSTEAFF
cdr3_nt: TGTGCCTGGAGTGTCGACAGGGGATCCACTGAAGCTTTCTTT

j_call: TRBJ2-7
v_call: TRBV6-6
d_call: NA
clone_size: once
cdr3_aa: CASSYSGEVHEQYF
cdr3_nt: TGTGCCAGCAGTTACTCTGGCGAGGTCCACGAGCAGTACTTC

j_call: TRBJ2-7
v_call: TRBV6-1
d_call: NA
clone_size: NA
cdr3_aa: CASSAMGHSYEQYF
cdr3_nt: TGTGCCAGCAGTGCCATGGGACACTCCTACGAGCAGTACTTC

j_call: TRBJ2-3
v_call: TRBV7-2
d_call: NA
clone_size: NA
cdr3_aa: CASSLISRTGTGADTQYF
cdr3_nt: TGTGCCAGCAGCTTAATTTCCCGGACAGGCACGGGGGCAGATACGCAGTATTTT

j_call: TRBJ2-6
v_call: TRBV7-6
d_call: TRBD1
clone_size: NA
cdr3_aa: CASNHWDRGDHRANVLTF
cdr3_nt: TGTGCCAGCAACCACTGGGACAGGGGCGATCATCGGGCCAACGTCCTGACTTTC

j_call: TRBJ2-7
v_call: TRBV7-9
d_call: TRBD1
clone_size: NA
cdr3_aa: CASSLRTGDYEQYF
cdr3_nt: TGTGCCAGCAGCTTAAGGACAGGGGACTACGAGCAGTACTTC

j_call: TRBJ2-1
v_call: TRBV9
d_call: NA
clone_size: NA
cdr3_aa: CASSVSSVNEQFF
cdr3_nt: TGTGCCAGCAGCGTATCTAGCGTCAATGAGCAGTTCTTC

j_call: TRBJ2-7
v_call: TRBV14
d_call: NA
clone_size: NA
cdr3_aa: CASSQVGFLRSYEQYF
cdr3_nt: TGTGCCAGCAGCCAAGTGGGTTTCCTCCGGTCCTACGAGCAGTACTTC

j_call: TRBJ1-1
v_call: TRBV29-1
d_call: NA
clone_size: NA
cdr3_aa: CSVDRHNTEAFF
cdr3_nt: TGCAGCGTTGATCGACATAACACTGAAGCTTTCTTT

j_call: TRBJ2-1
v_call: TRBV7-9
d_call: TRBD2
clone_size: NA
cdr3_aa: CASSSVREFTNEQFF
cdr3_nt: TGTGCCAGCAGTTCAGTGCGGGAGTTCACGAATGAGCAGTTCTTC

j_call: TRBJ2-5
v_call: TRBV15
d_call: TRBD1
clone_size: few
cdr3_aa: CATRRDRGSRETQYF
cdr3_nt: TGTGCCACCAGGAGGGACAGGGGAAGCAGGGAGACCCAGTACTTC

j_call: TRBJ1-2
v_call: TRBV5-8
d_call: NA
clone_size: NA
cdr3_aa: CASSLLYRGYTF
cdr3_nt: TGTGCCAGCAGCTTGCTGTACCGGGGCTACACCTTC

j_call: TRBJ1-4
v_call: TRBV18
d_call: NA
clone_size: NA
cdr3_aa: CASSPGNEKLFF
cdr3_nt: TGTGCCAGCTCACCAGGGAATGAAAAACTGTTTTTT

j_call: TRBJ2-1
v_call: TRBV4-1
d_call: NA
clone_size: NA
cdr3_aa: CASGIPGYEQFF
cdr3_nt: TGCGCCAGCGGGATCCCAGGGTATGAGCAGTTCTTC

j_call: TRBJ1-2
v_call: TRBV7-9
d_call: TRBD1
clone_size: NA
cdr3_aa: CASSKTGGVFYGYTF
cdr3_nt: TGTGCCAGCAGCAAAACAGGGGGCGTCTTCTATGGCTACACCTTC

j_call: TRBJ2-1
v_call: TRBV11-1
d_call: NA
clone_size: NA
cdr3_aa: CASSLARPGLKQFF
cdr3_nt: TGTGCCAGCAGCTTAGCGCGCCCGGGACTTAAGCAGTTCTTC

j_call: TRBJ2-7
v_call: TRBV6-6
d_call: NA
clone_size: NA
cdr3_aa: CASSSGTLLREQYF
cdr3_nt: TGTGCCAGCAGTTCCGGGACCCTACTTCGCGAGCAGTACTTC

j_call: TRBJ2-5
v_call: TRBV28
d_call: TRBD2
clone_size: NA
cdr3_aa: CASSSLAEETQYF
cdr3_nt: TGTGCCAGCAGTTCACTAGCGGAAGAGACCCAGTACTTC

j_call: TRBJ2-2
v_call: TRBV18
d_call: TRBD1
clone_size: once
cdr3_aa: CASSPTGGNTGELFF
cdr3_nt: TGTGCCAGCTCGCCTACAGGGGGTAACACCGGGGAGCTGTTTTTT

j_call: TRBJ2-3
v_call: TRBV10-2
d_call: TRBD1
clone_size: NA
cdr3_aa: CASGTGGSGTDTQYF
cdr3_nt: TGCGCCAGCGGAACAGGGGGTAGCGGAACAGATACGCAGTATTTT

j_call: TRBJ1-2
v_call: TRBV7-8
d_call: NA
clone_size: NA
cdr3_aa: CASSRRGMWTDANYGYTF
cdr3_nt: TGTGCCAGCAGCCGTAGAGGGATGTGGACAGACGCTAACTATGGCTACACCTTC

j_call: TRBJ1-2
v_call: TRBV6-5
d_call: NA
clone_size: NA
cdr3_aa: CASRRNYGYTF
cdr3_nt: TGTGCCAGCAGGAGGAACTATGGCTACACCTTC

j_call: TRBJ2-7
v_call: TRBV2
d_call: TRBD2
clone_size: NA
cdr3_aa: CASSESASGNNEQYF
cdr3_nt: TGTGCCAGCAGTGAGTCGGCTAGCGGGAACAACGAGCAGTACTTC

j_call: TRBJ2-7
v_call: TRBV6-1
d_call: TRBD2
clone_size: once
cdr3_aa: CASRRTSGSHEQYF
cdr3_nt: TGTGCCAGCAGAAGGACTAGCGGGAGCCACGAGCAGTACTTC

j_call: TRBJ1-1
v_call: TRBV11-2
d_call: NA
clone_size: NA
cdr3_aa: CASSLMGINTEAFF
cdr3_nt: TGTGCCAGCAGCTTAATGGGGATAAACACTGAAGCTTTCTTT